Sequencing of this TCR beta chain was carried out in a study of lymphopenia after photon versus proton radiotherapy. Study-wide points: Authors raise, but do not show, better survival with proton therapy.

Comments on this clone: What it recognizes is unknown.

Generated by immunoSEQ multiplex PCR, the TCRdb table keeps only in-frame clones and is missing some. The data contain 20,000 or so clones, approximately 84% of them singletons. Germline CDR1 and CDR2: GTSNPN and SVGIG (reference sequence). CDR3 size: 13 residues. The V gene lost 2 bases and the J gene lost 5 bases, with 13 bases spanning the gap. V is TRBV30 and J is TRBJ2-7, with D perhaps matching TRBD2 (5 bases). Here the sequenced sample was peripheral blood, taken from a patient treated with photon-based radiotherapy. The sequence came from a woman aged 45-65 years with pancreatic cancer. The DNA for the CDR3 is TGTGCCTGGAGTCCCCCGGGAATCCACGAGCAGTACTTC. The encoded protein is CAWSPPGIHEQYF. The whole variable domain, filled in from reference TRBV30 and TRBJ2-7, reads SQTIHQWPATLVQPVGSPLSLECTVEGTSNPNLYWYRQAAGRGLQLLFYSVGIGQISSEVPQNLSASRPQDRQFILSSKKLLLSDSGFYLCAWSPPGIHEQYFGPGTRLTVT.